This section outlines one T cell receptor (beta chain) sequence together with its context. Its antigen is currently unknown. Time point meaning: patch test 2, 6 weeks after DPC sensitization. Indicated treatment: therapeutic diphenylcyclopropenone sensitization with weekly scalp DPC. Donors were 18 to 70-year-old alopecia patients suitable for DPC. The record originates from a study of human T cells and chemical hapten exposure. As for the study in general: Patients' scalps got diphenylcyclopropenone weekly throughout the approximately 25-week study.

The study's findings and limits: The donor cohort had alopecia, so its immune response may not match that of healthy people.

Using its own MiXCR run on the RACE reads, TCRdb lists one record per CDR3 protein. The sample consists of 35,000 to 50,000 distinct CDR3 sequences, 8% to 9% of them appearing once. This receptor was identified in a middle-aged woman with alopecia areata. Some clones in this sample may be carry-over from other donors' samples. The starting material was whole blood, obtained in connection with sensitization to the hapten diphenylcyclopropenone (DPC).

CDR3 residues: CSARRQDYEQYF. DNA of the CDR3: TGCAGTGCTAGACGCCAGGACTACGAGCAGTACTTC. This chain joins TRBV20-1 and TRBJ2-7; D is uncertain. V lost 2 bases to trimming and J lost 3 bases, with 8 bases between them. This CDR3 spans 12 amino acids. Germline loops: CDR1 DFQATT, CDR2 SNEGSKA (reference sequence).